What follows is one T cell receptor (beta chain) and its context. The sample belongs to a study of blood T cell repertoires in COVID-19. Authors' processing steps: Nucleated cell number was recorded as an estimate derived from reference gene primer amplification. Assay used: immunoSEQ multiplex PCR; TCRdb lists only in-frame clones, some missing. D and trimming come from the DNA, and the V and J calls and clone size come from that table. Here the sample spans 120,000 to 150,000 clones, approximately 87% being singletons. Germline-derived CDR1 and CDR2 are LGHNT and FRNRAP. The CDR3 is 15 amino acids. Losses at the gene ends were 6 bases for V and 3 bases for J; bases not matched to a gene: 3.

The sample was peripheral blood. The sequence was collected from a man over 45 who had recovered from COVID-19. The chain carries TRBV12-5 and TRBJ2-1; 12 bases map to TRBD2. The CDR3 spells CASGKLAGGYNEQFF. Here the CDR3 DNA reads TGTGCTAGTGGGAAACTAGCGGGGGGCTACAATGAGCAGTTCTTC.